This T cell receptor beta chain was recorded in a study of identical twins. This clonotype came up a few times. Germline V gene sequence: CDR1 LGHNA, CDR2 YSLEER. J gave up 5 bases and V 0 bases, and 8 bases lay outside the gene matches. This CDR3 is built from 17 residues. MiXCR was run by TCRdb on the 5' RACE reads, yielding one entry per CDR3 protein. The sample yields about 240,000 distinct CDR3 sequences, 8% to 11% seen once. The sequenced sample consisted of memory T cells sorted from blood. This TCR was sampled from a man aged 50 or older in good health. The V call is TRBV4-3, the J call TRBJ2-2; 8 bases match TRBD2. The CDR3 DNA reads as TGCGCCAGCAGCCAAGATCTGGCGGGAGGTCAGACCGGGGAGCTGTTTTTT. The encoded protein is CASSQDLAGGQTGELFF.